What follows describes a single T cell receptor beta chain. What it binds is unknown. The TCRbeta library incorporated unique molecular identifiers. TCRdb redid the calling of the PCR reads with MiXCR, one entry per CDR3 protein. Of 200,000 to 250,000 distinct CDR3 sequences listed, more than 20% were seen once; the top ten hold around 4.8%. The data originate from a study of T-cell reconstitution after alpha-beta-depleted transplantation in children. Study observations and caveats: In some patients, recipient T cells and intrathymic progenitors surviving conditioning explained high day-60 diversity. Most T-cell counts and diversity one year after the transplant came from T cells that were newly produced. Where alpha-beta T cells came from about two months after transplant was reportedly several hundred expanded graft clones.

This specimen was PBMCs, mostly from graft donor cells, taken 360 days after TCRalphabeta/CD19-depleted stem cell transplant. The TCR was taken from a female patient aged 2 to 10 who had a stem cell transplant for congenital amegakaryocytic thrombocytopenia, so the T cells may come from the graft donor.

CDR3 loop: CASSQPTAKDTQYF. Written as DNA, the CDR3 is TGCGCCAGCAGCCAACCGACCGCGAAGGATACGCAGTATTTT. V gene TRBV4-1 combines with J gene TRBJ2-3; no clear D. Germline V gene data show CDR1 as MGHRA and CDR2 as YSYEKL. This CDR3 is built from 14 residues. V shed 2 bases and J shed 6 bases, with 12 bases lying between them.